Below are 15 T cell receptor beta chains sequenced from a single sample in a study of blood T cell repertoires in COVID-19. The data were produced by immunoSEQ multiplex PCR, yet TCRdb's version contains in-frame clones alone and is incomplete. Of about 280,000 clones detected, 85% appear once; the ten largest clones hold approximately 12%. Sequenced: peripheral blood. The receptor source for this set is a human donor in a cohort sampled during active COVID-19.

CDR3 sequence: CASSLGRSGISSYEQYF. The CDR3 DNA reads TGCGCCAGCAGCTTGGGTAGGTCGGGGATCAGCTCCTACGAGCAGTACTTC. V and J are TRBV5-1 and TRBJ2-7; TRBD2 might be the D (5 bases). CDR3 length: 17 residues. Trimming shortened V by 0 bases and J by 0 bases, and 16 bases separated the two germline ends. The germline CDR1 and CDR2 sequences are SGHRS and YFSETQ.

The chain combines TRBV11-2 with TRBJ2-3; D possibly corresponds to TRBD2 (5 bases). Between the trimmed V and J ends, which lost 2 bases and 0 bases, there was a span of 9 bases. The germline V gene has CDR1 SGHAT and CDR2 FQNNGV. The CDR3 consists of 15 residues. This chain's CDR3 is CASSLSGMSTDTQYF. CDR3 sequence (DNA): TGTGCCAGCAGCTTATCGGGGATGAGCACAGATACGCAGTATTTT.

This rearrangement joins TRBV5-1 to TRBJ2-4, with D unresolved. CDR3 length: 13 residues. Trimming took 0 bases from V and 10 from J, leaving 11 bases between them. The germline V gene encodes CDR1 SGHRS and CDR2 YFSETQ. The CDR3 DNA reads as TGCGCCAGCAGCTTGGGGGCCCGCCAAATTCAGTACTTC. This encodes CASSLGARQIQYF.

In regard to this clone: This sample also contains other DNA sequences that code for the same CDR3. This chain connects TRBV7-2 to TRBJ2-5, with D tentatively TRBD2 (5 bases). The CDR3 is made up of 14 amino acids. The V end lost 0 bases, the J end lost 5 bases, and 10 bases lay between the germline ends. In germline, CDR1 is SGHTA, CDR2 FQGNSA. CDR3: CASSLAGAGETQYF. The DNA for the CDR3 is TGTGCCAGCAGCTTAGCGGGAGCCGGGGAGACCCAGTACTTC.

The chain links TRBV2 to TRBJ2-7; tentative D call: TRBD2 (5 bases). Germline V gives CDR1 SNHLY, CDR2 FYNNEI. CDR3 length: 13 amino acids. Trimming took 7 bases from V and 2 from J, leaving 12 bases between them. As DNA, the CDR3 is TGTGCCAGCACGGACTGGACCACCTACGAGCAGTACTTC. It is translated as CASTDWTTYEQYF.

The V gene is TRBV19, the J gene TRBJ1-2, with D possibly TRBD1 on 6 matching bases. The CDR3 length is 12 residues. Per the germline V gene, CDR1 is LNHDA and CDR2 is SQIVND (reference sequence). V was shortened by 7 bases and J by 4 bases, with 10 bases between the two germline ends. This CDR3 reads CASTLGGYGYTF. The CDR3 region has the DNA TGTGCCAGTACCCTAGGGGGCTATGGCTACACCTTC.

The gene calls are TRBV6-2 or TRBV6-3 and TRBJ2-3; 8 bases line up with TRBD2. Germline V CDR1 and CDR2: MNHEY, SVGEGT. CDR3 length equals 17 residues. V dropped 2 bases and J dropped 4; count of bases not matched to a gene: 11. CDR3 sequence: CASSYNPTSAIPDTQYF. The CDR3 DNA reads TGTGCCAGCAGTTACAACCCGACTAGCGCGATACCAGATACGCAGTATTTT.

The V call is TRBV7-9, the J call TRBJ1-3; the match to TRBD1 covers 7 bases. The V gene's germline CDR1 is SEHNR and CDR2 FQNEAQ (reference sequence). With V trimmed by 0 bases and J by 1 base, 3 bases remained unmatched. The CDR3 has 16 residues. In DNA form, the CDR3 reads TGTGCCAGCAGCTTAGCGGCAGGGGGATCTGGAAACACCATATATTTT. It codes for CASSLAAGGSGNTIYF.

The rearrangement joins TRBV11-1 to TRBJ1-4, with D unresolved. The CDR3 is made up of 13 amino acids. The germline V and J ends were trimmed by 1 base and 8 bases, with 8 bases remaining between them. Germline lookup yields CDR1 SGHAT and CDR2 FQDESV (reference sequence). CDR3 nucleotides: TGTGCCAGCAGCTTAGGTGGAGGCGAAAAACTGTTTTTT. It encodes CASSLGGGEKLFF.

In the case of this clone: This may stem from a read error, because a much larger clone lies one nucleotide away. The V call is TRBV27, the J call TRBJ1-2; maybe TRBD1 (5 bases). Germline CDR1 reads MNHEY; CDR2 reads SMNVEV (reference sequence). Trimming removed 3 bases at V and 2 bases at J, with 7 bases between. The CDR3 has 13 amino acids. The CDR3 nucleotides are TGTGCCAGCAGTTTGTCAGGGAACTATGGCTACACCTTC. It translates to CASSLSGNYGYTF.

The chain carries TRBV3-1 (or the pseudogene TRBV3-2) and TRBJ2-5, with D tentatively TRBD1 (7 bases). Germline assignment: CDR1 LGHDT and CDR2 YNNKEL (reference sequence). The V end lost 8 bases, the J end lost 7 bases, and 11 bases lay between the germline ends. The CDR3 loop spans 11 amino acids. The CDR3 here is CASQGGGTQYF. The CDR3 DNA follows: TGTGCCAGCCAGGGGGGCGGGACCCAGTACTTC.

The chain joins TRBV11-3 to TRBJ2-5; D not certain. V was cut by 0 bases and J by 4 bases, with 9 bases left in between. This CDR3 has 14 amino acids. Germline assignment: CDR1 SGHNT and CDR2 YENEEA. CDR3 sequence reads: CASSLDRSVETQYF. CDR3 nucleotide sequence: TGTGCCAGCAGCTTAGATCGGTCCGTAGAGACCCAGTACTTC.

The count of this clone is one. The CDR3 here is CASSFSGGQETQYF. Written as DNA, the CDR3 is TGTGCCAGCAGTTTCTCAGGGGGGCAAGAGACCCAGTACTTC. The chain couples TRBV28 to TRBJ2-5, with TRBD1 as a possible D gene (7 bases). The V end lost 3 bases, the J end lost 2 bases, and 10 bases lay between the germline ends. This CDR3 has 14 residues. Germline loops: CDR1 MDHEN, CDR2 SYDVKM.

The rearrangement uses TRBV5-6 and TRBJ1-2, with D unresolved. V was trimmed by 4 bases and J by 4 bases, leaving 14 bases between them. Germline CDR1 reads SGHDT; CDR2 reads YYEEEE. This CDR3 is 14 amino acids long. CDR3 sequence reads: CASSAGGRRYGYTF. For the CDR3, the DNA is TGTGCCAGCAGCGCGGGCGGGCGCCGCTATGGCTACACCTTC.

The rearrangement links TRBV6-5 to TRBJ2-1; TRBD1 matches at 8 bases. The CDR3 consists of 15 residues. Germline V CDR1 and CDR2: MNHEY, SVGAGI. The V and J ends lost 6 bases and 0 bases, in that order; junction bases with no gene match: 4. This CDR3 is CASSPGTGSYNEQFF. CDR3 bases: TGTGCCAGCAGCCCCGGGACAGGCTCCTACAATGAGCAGTTCTTC.